Reported below is one T cell receptor (beta chain). Random hexamers primed reverse transcription of 0.5 to 1 ug RNA. It was immunoSEQ multiplex PCR that amplified TCR beta CDR3 across 54 Vbeta and 13 Jbeta. TCRdb processed the immunoSEQ multiplex PCR reads anew with MiXCR; each CDR3 protein has one entry. The sample includes 160,000 or so distinct CDR3 sequences, about 94% of them seen just once. This record comes from a study of CD8 T cells in Susac syndrome. CD8+ and CD4+ T cells from blood underwent TCR beta sequencing. Germline V gene lookup returns CDR1 LGHDT and CDR2 YNNKEL (reference sequence). V lost 0 bases, J lost 1 base, and 10 bases lay in between. The CDR3 spans 15 residues.

The receptor comes from a human donor with multiple sclerosis. The rearrangement links TRBV3-1 to TRBJ2-7; tentatively, D is TRBD2 (6 bases). Sequenced sample: CD8+ T cells from PBMCs. CDR3 nucleotides: TGTGCCAGCAGCCAAGACACGGGGGTATCCTACGAGCAGTACTTC. Encoded protein: CASSQDTGVSYEQYF.